One TCR beta chain is described in this entry. Its target is unknown. Produced via immunoSEQ multiplex PCR; TCRdb's table is partial and in-frame only. The sample lists 120,000 to 150,000 clones; 70% to 90% were seen once. This sample stems from a study of T cell responses to AZD1222 COVID-19 vaccine. Whole-study findings and limits: Repertoire samples came only from after the peak T cell response.

This sample comprised peripheral blood, obtained on day 0 of AZD1222 vaccination. The source of this sequence is an adult in good health.

The chain's CDR3 is CASIAREEVTTKNIQYF. For the CDR3, the DNA is TGTGCCAGCATAGCGCGGGAAGAAGTCACAACCAAAAACATTCAGTACTTC. V usage is TRBV2 and J usage is TRBJ2-4; possibly TRBD2 for D (6 bases). There are 17 residues in the CDR3. Germline CDR1 reads SNHLY; CDR2 reads FYNNEI. The V gene lost 7 bases and the J gene lost 2 bases, with 21 bases spanning the gap.